The T cell receptor (beta chain) under discussion was sequenced for a study of blood T cell repertoires in COVID-19. Study context: Samples taken during acute and convalescent COVID-19 were collected in the United States, Italy and Spain.

Per the study methods: Reference gene primer amplification in the assay estimated nucleated cell counts. Libraries were prepared by immunoSEQ multiplex PCR; TCRdb keeps only in-frame clonotypes and omits some of them. V, J and clone size reflect that table, while D and trimming were determined from the DNA. The sample consists of 100,000 to 150,000 clones, roughly 85% of them appearing once. Germline V CDR1 and CDR2: SNHLY, FYNNEI. Trimming removed 10 bases from V and 1 base from J, with 13 bases in between. The CDR3 runs 13 residues. Sequencing was done on a sample of peripheral blood. This TCR came from a woman aged 80 or over with acute or convalescent COVID-19. The chain uses TRBV2 and TRBJ1-1; D call uncertain. In DNA form, the CDR3 reads TGTGCCATTTCTAAGGAGGCGAACACTGAAGCTTTCTTT. Translation: CAISKEANTEAFF. The full variable domain, with the rest looked up from reference TRBV2 and TRBJ1-1, is EPEVTQTPSHQVTQMGQEVILRCVPISNHLYFYWYRQILGQKVEFLVSFYNNEISEKSEIFDDQFSVERPDGSNFTLKIRSTKLEDSAMYFCAISKEANTEAFFGQGTRLTVV.